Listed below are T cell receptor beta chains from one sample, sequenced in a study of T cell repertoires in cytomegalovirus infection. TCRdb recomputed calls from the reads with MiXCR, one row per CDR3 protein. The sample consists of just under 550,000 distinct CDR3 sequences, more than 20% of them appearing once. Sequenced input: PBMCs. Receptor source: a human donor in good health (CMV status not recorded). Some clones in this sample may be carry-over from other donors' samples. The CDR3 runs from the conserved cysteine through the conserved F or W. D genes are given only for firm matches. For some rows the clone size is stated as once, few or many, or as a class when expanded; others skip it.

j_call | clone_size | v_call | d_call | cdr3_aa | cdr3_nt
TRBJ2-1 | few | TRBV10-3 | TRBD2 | CAISELAGVEQFF | TGTGCCATCAGTGAGCTGGCGGGAGTTGAGCAGTTCTTC
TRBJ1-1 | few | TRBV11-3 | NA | CASSSTAQNTEAFF | TGTGCCAGCAGCTCGACAGCTCAGAACACTGAAGCTTTCTTT
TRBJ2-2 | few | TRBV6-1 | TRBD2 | CASTSRTSNTGELFF | TGTGCCAGCACTAGCCGGACTAGTAACACCGGGGAGCTGTTTTTT
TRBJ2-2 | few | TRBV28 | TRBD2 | CASSLIGLAGSTGELFF | TGTGCCAGCAGTTTAATCGGTCTAGCGGGAAGCACCGGGGAGCTGTTTTTT
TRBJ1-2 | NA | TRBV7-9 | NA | CASSVSRNGSRYGYTF | TGTGCCAGCAGCGTCAGCAGGAACGGGAGCCGGTACGGCTACACCTTC
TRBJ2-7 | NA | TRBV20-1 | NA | CSASSGVREQYF | TGCAGTGCTAGTTCTGGGGTGCGCGAGCAGTACTTC
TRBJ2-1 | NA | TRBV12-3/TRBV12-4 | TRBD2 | CASRSTGTRGNEQFF | TGTGCCAGCAGATCGACCGGGACTAGGGGCAATGAGCAGTTCTTC
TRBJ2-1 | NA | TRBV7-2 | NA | CASSPVRNEQFF | TGTGCCAGCAGCCCAGTCAGGAATGAGCAGTTCTTC
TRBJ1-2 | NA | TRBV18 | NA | CASSPLDSNYGYTF | TGTGCCAGCTCACCACTGGACTCTAACTATGGCTACACCTTC
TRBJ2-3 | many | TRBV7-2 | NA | CASSATGLRDTQYF | TGTGCCAGCAGCGCGACGGGGCTCAGAGATACGCAGTATTTT
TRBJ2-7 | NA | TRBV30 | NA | CAWSVQTREGSEQYF | TGTGCCTGGAGTGTACAAACCAGAGAGGGATCCGAGCAGTACTTC
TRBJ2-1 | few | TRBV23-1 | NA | CASSQSPTRNEQFF | TGCGCCAGCAGTCAATCGCCTACCCGCAATGAGCAGTTCTTC
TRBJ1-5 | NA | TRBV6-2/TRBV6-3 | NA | CASSSTPDRIGPKGDQPQHF | TGTGCCAGCAGTTCCACCCCCGACAGGATTGGTCCTAAAGGTGACCAGCCCCAGCATTTT
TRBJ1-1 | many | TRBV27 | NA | CASSFEGPANTEAFF | TGTGCCAGCAGTTTCGAGGGGCCTGCGAACACTGAAGCTTTCTTT
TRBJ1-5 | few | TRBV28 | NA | CASSHSWGRGGVKPQHF | TGTGCCAGCAGTCACTCATGGGGCCGCGGAGGTGTGAAGCCCCAGCATTTT
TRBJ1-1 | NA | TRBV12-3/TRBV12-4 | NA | CASTVGGPEAFF | TGTGCCTCCACGGTCGGGGGCCCTGAAGCTTTCTTT
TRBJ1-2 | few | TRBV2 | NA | CATTGIYGYTF | TGTGCCACCACAGGGATCTATGGCTACACCTTC
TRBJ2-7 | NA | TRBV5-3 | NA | CASSLFTGGGHEQYF | TGTGCCAGCAGCTTGTTTACGGGAGGGGGCCACGAGCAGTACTTC
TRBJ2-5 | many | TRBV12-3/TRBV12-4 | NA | CASSLDLEDKRTQYF | TGTGCCAGCAGTTTAGATCTGGAAGACAAGAGGACCCAGTACTTC
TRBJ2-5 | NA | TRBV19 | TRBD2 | CASSEGLAGETQYF | TGTGCCAGTAGTGAGGGACTAGCGGGGGAGACCCAGTACTTC
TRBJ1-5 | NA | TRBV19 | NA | CASRTGRKNQPQHF | TGTGCCAGTAGAACTGGACGGAAGAATCAGCCCCAGCATTTT
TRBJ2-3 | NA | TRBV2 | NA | CASSEGGSRDTQYF | TGTGCCAGCAGTGAAGGGGGTAGCCGGGATACGCAGTATTTT
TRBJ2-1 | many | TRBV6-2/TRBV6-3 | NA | CASSLEGSYNEQFF | TGTGCCAGCAGTTTGGAGGGCTCCTACAATGAGCAGTTCTTC
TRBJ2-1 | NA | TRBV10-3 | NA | CAISGTSGPNEQFF | TGTGCCATCAGTGGAACCAGCGGGCCTAATGAGCAGTTCTTC
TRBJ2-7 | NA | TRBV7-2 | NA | CASSLERQAASEQYF | TGTGCCAGCAGCTTAGAGCGACAGGCGGCAAGCGAGCAGTACTTC
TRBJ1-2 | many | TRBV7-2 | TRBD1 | CASSLDWTGYGYTF | TGTGCCAGCAGCTTAGACTGGACAGGGTATGGCTACACCTTC
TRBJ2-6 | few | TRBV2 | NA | CASSSGTPRSGANVLTF | TGTGCCAGCAGCTCCGGGACTCCCCGCTCTGGGGCCAACGTCCTGACTTTC
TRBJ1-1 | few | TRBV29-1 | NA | CSVSVGTNTEAFF | TGCAGCGTTAGCGTCGGGACGAACACTGAAGCTTTCTTT
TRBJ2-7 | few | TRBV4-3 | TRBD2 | CASSQVPTSGVYEQYF | TGCGCCAGCAGCCAAGTCCCAACTAGCGGCGTATACGAGCAGTACTTC
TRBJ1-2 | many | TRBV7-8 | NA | CASSPRVQGLNGYTF | TGTGCCAGCAGCCCCAGGGTACAGGGCCTAAATGGCTACACCTTC
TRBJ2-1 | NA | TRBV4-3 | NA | CASSQDQPTYNEQFF | TGCGCCAGCAGCCAAGATCAACCTACCTACAATGAGCAGTTCTTC
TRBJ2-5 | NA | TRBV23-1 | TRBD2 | CASSQSWSGEWETQYF | TGCGCCAGCAGTCAATCATGGAGCGGGGAATGGGAGACCCAGTACTTC
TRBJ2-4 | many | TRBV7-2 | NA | CASSRQASKNIQYF | TGTGCCAGCAGCCGACAGGCCTCCAAAAACATTCAGTACTTC
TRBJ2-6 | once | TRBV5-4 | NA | CASSSGHSSGANVLTF | TGTGCCAGCAGTTCGGGACACAGCTCTGGGGCCAACGTCCTGACTTTC
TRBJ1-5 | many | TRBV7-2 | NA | CASSLERIQPQHF | TGTGCCAGCAGCTTAGAACGGATCCAGCCCCAGCATTTT
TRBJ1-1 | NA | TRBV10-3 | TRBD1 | CATEGQGVFTEAFF | TGTGCCACCGAGGGACAGGGGGTGTTCACTGAAGCTTTCTTT
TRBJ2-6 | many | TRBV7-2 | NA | CASSLGGANVLTF | TGTGCCAGCAGCCTAGGGGGGGCCAACGTCCTGACTTTC
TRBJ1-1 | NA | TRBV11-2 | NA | CASSFTGNIYSEAFF | TGTGCCAGCAGCTTTACAGGGAATATATACTCTGAAGCTTTCTTT
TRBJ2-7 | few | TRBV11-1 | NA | CASSGARGEGEQYF | TGTGCCAGCAGCGGAGCGAGGGGTGAAGGAGAGCAGTACTTC
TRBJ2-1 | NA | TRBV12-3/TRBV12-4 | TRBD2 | CASSLRTSGSGNEQFF | TGTGCCAGCAGTTTAAGGACTAGCGGGAGTGGTAATGAGCAGTTCTTC
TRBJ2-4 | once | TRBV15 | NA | CATSSFSIIAKNIQYF | TGTGCCACCAGCAGTTTTAGCATCATAGCCAAAAACATTCAGTACTTC
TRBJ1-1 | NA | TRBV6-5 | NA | CASSRGGGLNTEAFF | TGTGCCAGCAGCCGGGGAGGAGGCCTGAACACTGAAGCTTTCTTT
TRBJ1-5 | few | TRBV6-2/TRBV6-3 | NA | CASSYGPTLSNQPQHF | TGTGCCAGCAGTTACGGGCCCACCCTTAGCAATCAGCCCCAGCATTTT
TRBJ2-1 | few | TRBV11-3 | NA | CASSSRDPVGYNEQFF | TGTGCCAGCAGCTCCCGAGATCCAGTGGGCTACAATGAGCAGTTCTTC
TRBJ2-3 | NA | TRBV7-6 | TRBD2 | CASSLGVLTSRTTDTQYF | TGTGCCAGCAGCTTAGGGGTGTTGACTAGCCGGACCACAGATACGCAGTATTTT
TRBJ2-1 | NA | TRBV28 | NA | CASSFPSPNKEPDNEQFF | TGTGCCAGCAGTTTTCCTTCTCCAAACAAGGAGCCCGACAATGAGCAGTTCTTC
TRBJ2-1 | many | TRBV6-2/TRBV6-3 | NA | CASSPLPKTGRSYNEQFF | TGTGCCAGCAGCCCCCTACCCAAAACAGGGCGGTCCTACAATGAGCAGTTCTTC
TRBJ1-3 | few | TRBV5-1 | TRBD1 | CASSLDTGQVAGNTIYF | TGCGCCAGCAGCTTGGACACTGGACAGGTGGCTGGAAACACCATATATTTT
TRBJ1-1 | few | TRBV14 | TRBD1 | CASSQYGTGDTEAFF | TGTGCCAGCAGCCAATACGGGACAGGGGACACTGAAGCTTTCTTT
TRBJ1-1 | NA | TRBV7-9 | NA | CASSLGVSDTEAFF | TGTGCCAGCAGCCTAGGGGTCAGCGACACTGAAGCTTTCTTT